Listed below are T cell receptor beta chains from one sample, sequenced in a study of T cell responses to AZD1222 COVID-19 vaccine. The repertoire was sequenced with immunoSEQ multiplex PCR; TCRdb's copy has only in-frame clones and lacks some. Of approximately 60,000 clones in the sample, approximately 86% were seen once. The sample was peripheral blood, taken on day 0 of AZD1222 vaccination. The receptors were sampled from an adult in good health. Both conserved end residues are part of each CDR3. The order of the fields is CDR3 protein, CDR3 DNA, CDR3 length, D gene, V gene, clone size, J gene. The D gene is left open where the match is weak. The size field is filled for only some rows; it gives once, few, many or a size class.

CASSPKPGLARETQYF | TGTGCCAGCAGCCCCAAACCGGGACTAGCGCGGGAGACCCAGTACTTC | 16 | TRBD2 | TRBV7-6 | once | TRBJ2-5
CASSIGPPGEQYF | TGTGCCAGTAGTATAGGTCCCCCGGGGGAGCAGTACTTC | 13 | - | TRBV19 | few | TRBJ2-7
CASSFAGWEKNTEAFF | TGTGCCAGCAGTTTTGCAGGGTGGGAGAAAAACACTGAAGCTTTCTTT | 16 | - | TRBV28 | - | TRBJ1-1
CASSLSGSTYEQYF | TGTGCCAGCAGCCTAAGCGGGTCCACCTACGAGCAGTACTTC | 14 | - | TRBV7-9 | - | TRBJ2-7
CASSLSTRQGNSPLHF | TGTGCCAGCAGCTTAAGTACTCGACAGGGAAATTCACCCCTCCACTTT | 16 | TRBD1 | TRBV7-3 | - | TRBJ1-6
CASSKLEGNQPQHF | TGTGCCAGCAGCAAACTCGAGGGTAATCAGCCCCAGCATTTT | 14 | - | TRBV21-1 | - | TRBJ1-5
CSVQGRAKNTEAFF | TGCAGCGTGCAGGGCAGGGCGAAGAACACTGAAGCTTTCTTT | 14 | - | TRBV29-1 | - | TRBJ1-1
CSVYRDTDTQYF | TGCAGCGTTTACCGGGACACAGATACGCAGTATTTT | 12 | - | TRBV29-1 | - | TRBJ2-3
CASSMEAQGSYNSPLHF | TGTGCCAGCTCAATGGAAGCGCAGGGCTCCTATAATTCACCCCTCCACTTT | 17 | - | TRBV18 | once | TRBJ1-6
CASSLGQGAYEQYF | TGTGCCAGCAGCCTCGGACAGGGGGCATACGAGCAGTACTTC | 14 | TRBD1 | TRBV7-2 | - | TRBJ2-7
CASSVMAGHEYEQYF | TGCGCCAGCAGCGTAATGGCGGGACACGAGTACGAGCAGTACTTC | 15 | - | TRBV5-1 | few | TRBJ2-7
CASQGQSIYGYTF | TGTGCCAGCCAGGGACAGTCGATCTATGGCTACACCTTC | 13 | TRBD1 | TRBV2 | - | TRBJ1-2
CASSLNRETGYTF | TGTGCCAGCAGCCTTAACAGGGAAACAGGCTACACCTTC | 13 | - | TRBV6-5 | - | TRBJ1-2
CASSLAASGRADTQYF | TGTGCCAGCAGCTTAGCAGCTAGCGGGAGGGCAGATACGCAGTATTTT | 16 | TRBD2 | TRBV11-2 | once | TRBJ2-3
CASSSRTGRETQYF | TGTGCCAGCAGCTCCCGGACGGGGAGGGAGACCCAGTACTTC | 14 | - | TRBV7-8 | - | TRBJ2-5
CASSWVGSNQPQHF | TGTGCCAGCTCCTGGGTGGGTAGCAATCAGCCCCAGCATTTT | 14 | - | TRBV6-9 | - | TRBJ1-5
CASSLGTFNTEAFF | TGTGCCAGCAGTTTAGGTACTTTTAACACTGAAGCTTTCTTT | 14 | - | TRBV28 | - | TRBJ1-1
CASSLKGYDGYTF | TGTGCCAGCAGTTTGAAGGGATACGATGGCTACACCTTC | 13 | - | TRBV27 | - | TRBJ1-2
CASSWGQGRVNTEAFF | TGTGCCAGCAGTTGGGGACAGGGCCGGGTGAACACTGAAGCTTTCTTT | 16 | TRBD1 | TRBV27 | - | TRBJ1-1
CASSYGPGNYGYTF | TGTGCCAGCAGTTACGGGCCAGGAAACTATGGCTACACCTTC | 14 | - | TRBV6-5 | - | TRBJ1-2
CASSLGTGGAYEQYF | TGTGCCAGCAGCTTGGGGACAGGGGGTGCTTACGAGCAGTACTTC | 15 | TRBD1 | TRBV5-6 | - | TRBJ2-7
CASRAQGAGNTIYF | TGTGCCAGTAGGGCCCAGGGGGCAGGAAACACCATATATTTT | 14 | TRBD1 | TRBV19 | - | TRBJ1-3
CASSYNFGYTF | TGTGCCAGCAGTTATAACTTCGGCTACACCTTC | 11 | - | TRBV28 | - | TRBJ1-2
CASSYALVEAFF | TGTGCCAGCAGTTACGCCCTCGTAGAAGCTTTCTTT | 12 | - | TRBV6-2/TRBV6-3 | - | TRBJ1-1
CASSPSGGRHTEAFF | TGTGCCAGCAGTCCATCCGGTGGCCGACACACTGAAGCTTTCTTT | 15 | - | TRBV28 | - | TRBJ1-1
CASSLSGLAGEQYF | TGTGCCAGCAGCTTATCTGGACTAGCGGGTGAGCAGTACTTC | 14 | TRBD2 | TRBV7-9 | - | TRBJ2-7
CASSYGGRGYTF | TGTGCCAGCAGTTATGGGGGTCGGGGCTACACCTTC | 12 | - | TRBV6-5 | - | TRBJ1-2
CAWSGDGYTF | TGTGCCTGGAGTGGTGATGGCTACACCTTC | 10 | - | TRBV30 | - | TRBJ1-2
CASSPRRGRVKETQYF | TGTGCCAGCAGCCCCCGGAGGGGGCGGGTTAAAGAGACCCAGTACTTC | 16 | - | TRBV11-2 | - | TRBJ2-5
CATTGYNEQFF | TGTGCCACGACAGGGTACAATGAGCAGTTCTTC | 11 | TRBD1 | TRBV19 | - | TRBJ2-1
CASSFSGSANTGELFF | TGTGCCAGCAGCTTCAGCGGGAGCGCGAACACCGGGGAGCTGTTTTTT | 16 | TRBD2 | TRBV11-3 | - | TRBJ2-2
CASSKWGPPRTGELFF | TGTGCCAGCAGCAAATGGGGGCCGCCGAGAACCGGGGAGCTGTTTTTT | 16 | - | TRBV7-9 | - | TRBJ2-2
CASSSGTSTDTQYF | TGTGCCAGCAGCTCCGGGACTAGCACAGATACGCAGTATTTT | 14 | - | TRBV6-5 | - | TRBJ2-3
CASSPLAGGANTEAFF | TGTGCCAGCTCACCATTGGCAGGGGGTGCGAACACTGAAGCTTTCTTT | 16 | TRBD1 | TRBV18 | few | TRBJ1-1
CASSFRTGDFTDTQYF | TGCGCCAGCAGCTTCCGGACAGGTGACTTCACAGATACGCAGTATTTT | 16 | TRBD1 | TRBV5-1 | - | TRBJ2-3
CASSLAFTGDYYGYTF | TGTGCCAGCAGCTTGGCCTTTACAGGCGATTACTATGGCTACACCTTC | 16 | - | TRBV5-8 | - | TRBJ1-2
CASSLVWGPSYEQYF | TGTGCCAGCAGCTTGGTTTGGGGGCCATCCTACGAGCAGTACTTC | 15 | - | TRBV5-5 | - | TRBJ2-7
CATSRDRGDLRNTEAFF | TGTGCCACCAGCAGAGATAGAGGGGACCTCCGGAACACTGAAGCTTTCTTT | 17 | - | TRBV15 | few | TRBJ1-1
CASSLGGSRYEQYF | TGTGCCAGCAGCTTAGGAGGGAGTAGGTACGAGCAGTACTTC | 14 | - | TRBV11-2 | - | TRBJ2-7
CASSQDAGLASYEQYF | TGCGCCAGCAGCCAAGATGCGGGACTAGCGTCCTACGAGCAGTACTTC | 16 | TRBD2 | TRBV4-3 | - | TRBJ2-7
CASSDRQGATYEQYF | TGTGCCAGCAGTGATAGGCAGGGGGCCACCTACGAGCAGTACTTC | 15 | TRBD1 | TRBV6-1 | - | TRBJ2-7
CASLGVPYNEQFF | TGTGCCAGCCTGGGCGTACCTTACAATGAGCAGTTCTTC | 13 | - | TRBV28 | - | TRBJ2-1
CASSQVAGRTQYF | TGCGCCAGCAGCCAGGTAGCGGGAAGGACCCAGTACTTC | 13 | TRBD2 | TRBV4-1 | - | TRBJ2-5
CASSRVAGRDTDTQYF | TGTGCCAGCTCACGAGTGGCAGGACGGGACACAGATACGCAGTATTTT | 16 | - | TRBV18 | - | TRBJ2-3
CASRMSLAAYEQYF | TGTGCCAGTAGGATGAGTCTAGCAGCGTACGAGCAGTACTTC | 14 | - | TRBV19 | - | TRBJ2-7
CASSQEYVTANTEAFF | TGCGCCAGCAGCCAAGAATACGTGACAGCAAACACTGAAGCTTTCTTT | 16 | - | TRBV4-1 | - | TRBJ1-1
CASSRDTTGTRKGNEQFF | TGTGCCAGCAGTCGCGATACGACTGGGACAAGGAAGGGCAATGAGCAGTTCTTC | 18 | - | TRBV27 | once | TRBJ2-1
CASRAPYDPQETQYF | TGTGCCAGCAGGGCACCATACGACCCCCAAGAGACCCAGTACTTC | 15 | - | TRBV28 | - | TRBJ2-5